Listed below are T cell receptor beta chains from one sample, sequenced in a study of Ad26.COV2.S vaccination and SARS-CoV-2 variants. Here immunoSEQ multiplex PCR was the method, and the copy in TCRdb shows in-frame clones only, minus some. Altogether 440,000 or so clones are present, about 92% being singletons, with the ten largest covering about 4.1%. This material consisted of peripheral blood, taken in a trial of Ad26.COV2.S vaccine versus placebo. The receptors derive from a person aged 18-65 years who received the Ad26.COV2.S COVID-19 vaccine or a placebo. Each CDR3 is given with its conserved first and last residue. The D gene is left open where the match is weak. Some rows mark clone size as missing; the rest say once, few, many or name a class of expanded clone.

>-|-|TRBV2|TRBJ2-1
TGTGCCAGCAGTGAGGGTATAGGGGAAGTAGATGAGCAGTTCTTC
CASSEGIGEVDEQFF
>-|-|TRBV19|TRBJ2-7
TGTGCCAGTAGTATGGGCAGATCCTACGAGCAGTACTTC
CASSMGRSYEQYF
>once|-|TRBV6-2/TRBV6-3|TRBJ1-1
TGTGCCAGCAGTTACGCGAACACTGAAGCTTTCTTT
CASSYANTEAFF
>-|TRBD1|TRBV5-1|TRBJ1-5
TGCGCCAGCAGCCTGCAGGGGGCGGATCAGCCCCAGCATTTT
CASSLQGADQPQHF
>-|-|TRBV18|TRBJ2-7
TGTGCCAGCTCACGCCGGGAACTCCACGAGCAGTACTTC
CASSRRELHEQYF
>few|-|TRBV11-2|TRBJ1-6
TGTGCCAGCAGCTTAGATAACGAGTCACCCCTCCACTTT
CASSLDNESPLHF
>-|TRBD2|TRBV2|TRBJ2-2
TGTGCCAGCAGTTCTGGGGGGGTTATCACCGGGGAGCTGTTTTTT
CASSSGGVITGELFF
>-|-|TRBV28|TRBJ1-1
TGTGCCAGCAGTTCTCAAATGAGGCTGAACACTGAAGCTTTCTTT
CASSSQMRLNTEAFF
>-|-|TRBV5-1|TRBJ2-7
TGCGCCAGCAGCGTCGGACGCGGGGCCTACGAGCAGTACTTC
CASSVGRGAYEQYF
>-|-|TRBV28|TRBJ1-2
TGTGCCAGCAGTTTTTGGTCAGACGTACGATATGGCTACACCTTC
CASSFWSDVRYGYTF
>-|-|TRBV30|TRBJ1-3
TGTGCCTGGAGCGCCGACAGCTTCTATAGAAACACCATATATTTT
CAWSADSFYRNTIYF
>-|TRBD2|TRBV6-2/TRBV6-3|TRBJ2-1
TGTGCCAGCAGTTACTTGGGACTAGCGAGGGTAGACAATGAGCAGTTCTTC
CASSYLGLARVDNEQFF
>-|-|TRBV5-6|TRBJ2-7
TGTGCCAGCAGCTCCCAGGCCGAGAACTACGAGCAGTACTTC
CASSSQAENYEQYF